This T cell receptor (beta chain) appears in the sequencing data of a study of cytomegalovirus exposure and HLA in healthy donors. Regarding the study as a whole: One cluster of highly shared sequence variants probably arose as a sequencing artifact.

This clone was seen a few times. Its antigen is still unknown. Both 60 Vbeta primers and 13 Jbeta primers went into the PCR. Profiled with immunoSEQ multiplex PCR; TCRdb holds only in-frame clones, not every one. The table lists about 110,000 clones, 10% to 15% of them singletons. Germline CDR1 and CDR2: SQVTM and ANQGSEA. The germline V and J ends were trimmed by 5 bases and 4 bases, with 9 bases remaining between them. There are 11 residues in the CDR3. The donors gave bone marrow, and they were healthy. V usage is TRBV29-1 and J usage is TRBJ2-7; D possibly corresponds to TRBD2 (6 bases). Sequences were obtained from PBMCs. The sequence came from a man between 35 and 55 years old in good health and CMV-seropositive. In DNA form, the CDR3 reads TGCAGCGTTAGGGACTTTTACGAGCAGTACTTC. This gives the protein CSVRDFYEQYF.